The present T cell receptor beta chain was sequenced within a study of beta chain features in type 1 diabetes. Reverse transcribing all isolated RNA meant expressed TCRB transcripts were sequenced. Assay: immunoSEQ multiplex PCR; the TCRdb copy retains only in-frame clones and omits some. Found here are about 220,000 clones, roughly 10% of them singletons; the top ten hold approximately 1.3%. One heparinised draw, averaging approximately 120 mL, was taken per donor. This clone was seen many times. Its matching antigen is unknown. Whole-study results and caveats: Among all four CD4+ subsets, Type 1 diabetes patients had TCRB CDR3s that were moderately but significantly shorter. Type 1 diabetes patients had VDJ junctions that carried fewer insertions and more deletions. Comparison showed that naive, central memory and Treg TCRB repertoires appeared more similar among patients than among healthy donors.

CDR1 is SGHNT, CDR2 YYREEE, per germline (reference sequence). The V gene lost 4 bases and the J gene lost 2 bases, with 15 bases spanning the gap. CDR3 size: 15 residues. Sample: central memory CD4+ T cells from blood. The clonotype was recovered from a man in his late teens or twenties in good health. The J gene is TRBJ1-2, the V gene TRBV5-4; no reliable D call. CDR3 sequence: CASSPSTNFNYGYTF. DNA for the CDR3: TGTGCCAGCAGCCCGTCGACCAACTTCAACTATGGCTACACCTTC.